This T cell receptor (beta chain) was documented in a study of blood T cell repertoires in COVID-19. Looking at the study overall: Samples came from the United States, Italy and Spain, spanning acute and convalescent COVID-19. T cells, B-cell-depleted T cells, or PBMCs supplied cDNA or gDNA.

This CDR3 contains 15 residues. Trimming removed 5 bases from V and 8 bases from J; junction bases left unmatched: 10. Per the germline V gene, CDR1 is MDHEN and CDR2 is SYDVKM. Authors' methods: Amplification of reference gene primers provided the estimated nucleated cell counts. Clones were sequenced by immunoSEQ multiplex PCR, and TCRdb holds only the in-frame ones, with some missing. V and J calls and clone size are as listed in that table; D and trimming were resolved from the DNA. This sample has over 40,000 clones, with about 90% found just once. This receptor was obtained from a human donor in a cohort sampled during active COVID-19. The J gene is TRBJ1-4, the V gene TRBV28; 8 bases match TRBD1. The sample taken for sequencing was peripheral blood. The CDR3 nucleotides read TGTGCCAGCAGTCCTAATCCGGGACAGGACGAAAAACTGTTTTTT. Translated, it gives CASSPNPGQDEKLFF. The full variable domain, in which reference TRBV28 and TRBJ1-4 provide the parts outside the CDR3, is DVKVTQSSRYLVKRTGEKVFLECVQDMDHENMFWYRQDPGLGLRLIYFSYDVKMKEKGDIPEGYSVSREKKERFSLILESASTNQTSMYLCASSPNPGQDEKLFFGSGTQLSVL.